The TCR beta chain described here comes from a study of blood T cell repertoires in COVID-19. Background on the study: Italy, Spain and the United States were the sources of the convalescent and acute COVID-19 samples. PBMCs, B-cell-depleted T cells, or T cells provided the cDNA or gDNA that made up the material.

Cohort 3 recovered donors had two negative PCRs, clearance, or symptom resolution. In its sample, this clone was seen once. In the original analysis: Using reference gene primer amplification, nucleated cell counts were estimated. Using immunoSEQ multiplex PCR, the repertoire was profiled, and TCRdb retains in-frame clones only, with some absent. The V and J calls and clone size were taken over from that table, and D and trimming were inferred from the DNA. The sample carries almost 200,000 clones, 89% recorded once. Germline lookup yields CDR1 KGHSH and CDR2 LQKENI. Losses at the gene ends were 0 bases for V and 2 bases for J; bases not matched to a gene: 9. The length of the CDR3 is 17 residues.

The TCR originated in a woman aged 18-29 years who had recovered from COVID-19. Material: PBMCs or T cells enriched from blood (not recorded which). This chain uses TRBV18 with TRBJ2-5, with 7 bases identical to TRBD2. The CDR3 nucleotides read TGTGCCAGCTCACCACCAGGTCCGGGGGGTACACAAGAGACCCAGTACTTC. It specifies CASSPPGPGGTQETQYF.